Following are 26 T cell receptor beta chains from one sample sequenced in a study of cytotoxic CD8 clonotypes in ibrutinib-treated CLL. Using immunoSEQ multiplex PCR, the repertoire was profiled, and TCRdb retains in-frame clones only, with some absent. The table has approximately 47,000 clones, over 50% seen once. Sequencing used PBMCs, obtained after 24 months of ibrutinib treatment. The source of these receptors is a human donor with chronic lymphocytic leukemia.

V usage is TRBV7-3 and J usage is TRBJ2-3; D remains ambiguous. Trimming removed 6 bases from V and 5 bases from J, with 12 bases in between. CDR3 length: 13 residues. The germline V gene encodes CDR1 SGHTA and CDR2 FQGTGA. The CDR3 region has the DNA TGTGCCAGCAGACGTACTCGCGAAGATACGCAGTATTTT. Protein product: CASRRTREDTQYF.

The chain carries TRBV29-1 and TRBJ1-1, with D possibly TRBD1 on 5 matching bases. This CDR3 is 15 amino acids long. With 3 bases removed from V and 2 bases from J, the gap between germline ends came to 16 bases. Germline V gene lookup returns CDR1 SQVTM and CDR2 ANQGSEA. The CDR3 DNA reads as TGCAGCGTTGATGGGACCCTAGGGGTAAACACTGAAGCTTTCTTT. Protein: CSVDGTLGVNTEAFF.

This clone was detected only once. The rearrangement joins TRBV2 to TRBJ1-1; maybe TRBD1 (6 bases). Per the germline V gene, CDR1 is SNHLY and CDR2 is FYNNEI. V lost 5 bases to trimming and J lost 1 base, with 11 bases between them. The CDR3 runs to 14 residues. As DNA, the CDR3 is TGTGCCAGCAGTTTCTTACAGGGGAACACTGAAGCTTTCTTT. Translation: CASSFLQGNTEAFF.

The J gene is TRBJ1-4, the V gene TRBV7-6; D unclear. Trimming took 5 bases from V and 0 from J, leaving 13 bases between them. Germline-derived CDR1 and CDR2 are SGHVS and FNYEAQ. The CDR3 runs to 16 residues. The CDR3 loop is CASSERNSATNEKLFF. The CDR3, as DNA: TGTGCCAGCAGCGAAAGGAACAGTGCAACTAATGAAAAACTGTTTTTT.

The genes are TRBV2 and TRBJ2-1, with D unclear. The CDR3 runs 11 residues. The germline V and J ends were trimmed by 5 bases and 8 bases, with 7 bases remaining between them. Looked up from germline, CDR1 is SNHLY and CDR2 is FYNNEI. The DNA for the CDR3 is TGTGCCAGCAGTCCAGCTTATGAGCAGTTCTTC. Protein sequence: CASSPAYEQFF.

This clone appeared a single time. This rearrangement joins TRBV9 to TRBJ1-1; the D is unclear. The CDR3 is made up of 14 amino acids. Germline loops: CDR1 SGDLS, CDR2 YYNGEE. Trimming cost V 0 bases and J 5 bases, with 11 bases left between them. The CDR3: CASSVGVWGTEAFF. CDR3 coding DNA: TGTGCCAGCAGCGTAGGGGTCTGGGGTACTGAAGCTTTCTTT.

This chain connects TRBV4-1 to TRBJ1-1; D may be TRBD1 (5 bases). Germline loops: CDR1 MGHRA, CDR2 YSYEKL. The CDR3 sequence is 14 residues long. V was cut by 2 bases and J by 3 bases, with 10 bases left in between. In DNA, the CDR3 is TGCGCCAGCAGCCAATTACCCAGGGACACTGAAGCTTTCTTT. It encodes CASSQLPRDTEAFF.

J is TRBJ1-1 and V is TRBV5-1; D unclear. Germline CDR1 is SGHRS and CDR2 is YFSETQ. This CDR3 comprises 15 residues. Trimming stripped 5 bases from V and 1 base from J, with 15 bases between. CDR3 DNA: TGCGCCAGCAGGGTGTCAAGCACGGCGAACACTGAAGCTTTCTTT. Translated, it gives CASRVSSTANTEAFF.

The V gene is TRBV6-5, the J gene TRBJ1-1, with 7 bases matching TRBD1. This CDR3 has 16 residues. V gave up 6 bases and J gave up 1 base; unmatched junction bases: 11. Germline V gene sequence: CDR1 MNHEY, CDR2 SVGAGI. The CDR3 sequence: CASRYTLQGSNTEAFF. CDR3 nucleotide sequence: TGTGCCAGCAGGTACACATTACAGGGGTCGAACACTGAAGCTTTCTTT.

The rearrangement links TRBV5-1 to TRBJ2-7; possibly TRBD1 for D (6 bases). Trimming took off 4 bases at V and 2 bases at J, with 13 bases between the two ends. This CDR3 is 14 amino acids long. Germline V CDR1 and CDR2: SGHRS, YFSETQ. The CDR3 nucleotides read TGCGCCAGCAGCATGGACAGCTTCACCTACGAGCAGTACTTC. Translating it yields CASSMDSFTYEQYF.

CDR3 sequence (DNA): TGTGCCAGCAGTGAACTGGGGAACACCGGGGAGCTGTTTTTT. It yields the protein CASSELGNTGELFF. This chain uses TRBV2 with TRBJ2-2; D is undetermined. Germline CDR1 reads SNHLY; CDR2 reads FYNNEI. The ends were cut back, 2 bases at V and 1 base at J, with 5 bases in the middle. The CDR3 is 14 amino acids.

The table lists this clone with a few counts. This rearrangement joins TRBV7-6 to TRBJ2-1; 7 nucleotides agree with TRBD1. Germline CDR1 reads SGHVS; CDR2 reads FNYEAQ. This CDR3 contains 15 residues. The trim removed 1 base at V and 2 bases at J, leaving 2 bases unmatched. CDR3 DNA: TGTGCCAGCAGCTTAGGACAGGGAACCTACAATGAGCAGTTCTTC. Its protein product is CASSLGQGTYNEQFF.

The genes are TRBV7-9 and TRBJ1-3; TRBD1 might be the D (6 bases). Trimming shortened V by 5 bases and J by 0 bases, and 11 bases separated the two germline ends. Germline CDR1 and CDR2: SEHNR and FQNEAQ (reference sequence). The CDR3 loop spans 15 amino acids. The CDR3 region has the DNA TGTGCCAGCAGCCCGAGACAGGACTCTGGAAACACCATATATTTT. It encodes CASSPRQDSGNTIYF.

The chain links TRBV29-1 to TRBJ1-2, with TRBD1 identical over 7 bases. Germline lookup yields CDR1 SQVTM and CDR2 ANQGSEA. CDR3 size: 14 residues. V was pared by 6 bases and J by 4 bases, with 11 bases of the junction left unmatched. The CDR3 sequence: CSVGDAGGSYGYTF. For the CDR3, the DNA is TGCAGCGTCGGCGACGCAGGGGGGAGCTATGGCTACACCTTC.

As to this clone: Its ends do not fully match the called genes, so a read error is possible. The rearrangement joins TRBV19 to TRBJ1-5; D is undetermined. The CDR3 length is 16 residues. Germline loops: CDR1 LNHDA, CDR2 SQIVND (reference sequence). The CDR3 region is CASGMIIAGGNQPQHF. The CDR3 DNA is TGTGCCAGTGGTATGATAATAGCGGGTGGCAATCAGCCCCAGCATTTT.

This clone was recorded a few times. This chain joins TRBV7-6 and TRBJ1-5; 7 bases align to TRBD1. The CDR3 length is 14 residues. Germline values: CDR1 SGHVS, CDR2 FNYEAQ. With V trimmed by 5 bases and J by 4 bases, 5 bases remained unmatched. The CDR3 nucleotides are TGTGCCAGCAGCCAGGGGGTAGGGAATCAGCCCCAGCATTTT. This translates into CASSQGVGNQPQHF.

The chain links TRBV6-6 to TRBJ1-6; 7 bases map to TRBD1. CDR1 is MNHNY, CDR2 SVGAGI, per germline (reference sequence). The V gene end was trimmed by 7 bases and the J gene end by 14 bases; junction bases not matched to a gene: 17. The CDR3 sequence is 15 residues long. Here the CDR3 DNA reads TGTGCCAGCACTCTCCAGGGGGAGCCTTCGTTGGCCCTCCACTTT. It specifies CASTLQGEPSLALHF.

This chain connects TRBV5-1 to TRBJ2-7, with TRBD2 matching 11 bases. V was pared by 2 bases and J by 3 bases, with 1 base of the junction left unmatched. The CDR3 is 14 amino acids. Germline CDR1 reads SGHRS; CDR2 reads YFSETQ. The CDR3 reads CASSFLAGGYEQYF. The CDR3 bases are TGCGCCAGCAGCTTCCTAGCGGGAGGCTACGAGCAGTACTTC.

V gene TRBV11-2 combines with J gene TRBJ2-5; unclear D gene. The germline V gene encodes CDR1 SGHAT and CDR2 FQNNGV. CDR3 length: 12 amino acids. V was shortened by 2 bases and J by 4 bases, with 5 bases between the two germline ends. CDR3 nucleotides: TGTGCCAGCAGCTTATGGGGAGAGACCCAGTACTTC. Its protein is CASSLWGETQYF. The whole variable domain, filled in from reference TRBV11-2 and TRBJ2-5, reads EAGVAQSPRYKIIEKRQSVAFWCNPISGHATLYWYQQILGQGPKLLIQFQNNGVVDDSQLPKDRFSAERLKGVDSTLKIQPAKLEDSAVYLCASSLWGETQYFGPGTRLLVL.

This sequence joins TRBV30 and TRBJ2-6; no reliable D call. Germline values: CDR1 GTSNPN, CDR2 SVGIG (reference sequence). V gave up 8 bases and J gave up 4 bases, with 15 bases separating them. The CDR3 runs 14 residues. CDR3 nucleotide sequence: TGTGCCGTCCCGAAATCATCCGGGGCCAACGTCCTGACTTTC. It specifies CAVPKSSGANVLTF.

The genes are TRBV27 and TRBJ2-4; no clear D. Germline V gene lookup returns CDR1 MNHEY and CDR2 SMNVEV (reference sequence). Trimming pared 5 bases from V and 3 bases from J, leaving 20 bases between. The CDR3 loop spans 17 amino acids. CDR3: CASSPWSSPKGKNIQYF. CDR3 nucleotide sequence: TGTGCCAGCAGTCCTTGGTCATCCCCTAAAGGCAAAAACATTCAGTACTTC.

The rearrangement uses TRBV30 and TRBJ2-7; either TRBD1 or TRBD2 may supply D (5 bases each). This CDR3 comprises 12 residues. With 3 bases removed from V and 5 bases from J, the gap between germline ends came to 11 bases. Germline V lookup: CDR1 GTSNPN, CDR2 SVGIG (reference sequence). CDR3 amino acids: CAWSVLGDEQYF. CDR3 DNA sequence: TGTGCCTGGAGCGTACTAGGGGACGAGCAGTACTTC. Looking up the rest from reference TRBV30 and TRBJ2-7 gives the full variable domain: SQTIHQWPATLVQPVGSPLSLECTVEGTSNPNLYWYRQAAGRGLQLLFYSVGIGQISSEVPQNLSASRPQDRQFILSSKKLLLSDSGFYLCAWSVLGDEQYFGPGTRLTVT.

V and J are TRBV29-1 and TRBJ2-1; D gene unclear. V was trimmed by 0 bases and J by 7 bases, leaving 10 bases between them. The CDR3 sequence is 13 residues long. Germline CDR1 reads SQVTM; CDR2 reads ANQGSEA. CDR3 sequence (DNA): TGCAGCGTTGAAGATGGGGTTCGGAATGAGCAGTTCTTC. This sequence encodes CSVEDGVRNEQFF.

This sequence joins TRBV18 and TRBJ2-3; D call uncertain. Germline CDR1 KGHSH, CDR2 LQKENI. This CDR3 contains 14 residues. V lost 1 base and J 0 bases, leaving 5 bases between the germline ends. In DNA, the CDR3 is TGTGCCAGCTCACCACGGGCTAGCACAGATACGCAGTATTTT. Amino acids: CASSPRASTDTQYF.

This chain joins TRBV28 and TRBJ2-1; possibly TRBD1 or TRBD2 for D (5 bases each). The length of the CDR3 is 13 residues. Per the germline V gene, CDR1 is MDHEN and CDR2 is SYDVKM. Trimming shortened V by 6 bases and J by 7 bases, and 13 bases separated the two germline ends. As DNA, the CDR3 is TGTGCCAGCAGCACATTTGGGGGTAATGAGCAGTTCTTC. It yields the protein CASSTFGGNEQFF.

This chain joins TRBV20-1 and TRBJ1-2; maybe TRBD1 (6 bases). Between the trimmed V and J ends, which lost 5 bases and 8 bases, there was a span of 12 bases. Per the germline V gene, CDR1 is DFQATT and CDR2 is SNEGSKA (reference sequence). The CDR3 totals 11 residues. CDR3 residues: CSAEGHGGYTF. CDR3 nucleotides: TGCAGTGCTGAGGGACATGGGGGCTACACCTTC.